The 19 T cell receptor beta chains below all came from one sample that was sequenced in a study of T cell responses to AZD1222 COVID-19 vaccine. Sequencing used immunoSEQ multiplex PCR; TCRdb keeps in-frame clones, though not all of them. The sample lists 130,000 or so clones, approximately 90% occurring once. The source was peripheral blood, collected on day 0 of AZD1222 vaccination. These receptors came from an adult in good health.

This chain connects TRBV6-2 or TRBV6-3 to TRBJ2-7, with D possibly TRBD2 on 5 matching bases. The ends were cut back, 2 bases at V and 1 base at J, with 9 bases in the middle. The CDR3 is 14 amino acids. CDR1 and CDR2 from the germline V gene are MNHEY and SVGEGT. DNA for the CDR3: TGTGCCAGCAGTTACGCGGGCCCGTCCTACGAGCAGTACTTC. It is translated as CASSYAGPSYEQYF.

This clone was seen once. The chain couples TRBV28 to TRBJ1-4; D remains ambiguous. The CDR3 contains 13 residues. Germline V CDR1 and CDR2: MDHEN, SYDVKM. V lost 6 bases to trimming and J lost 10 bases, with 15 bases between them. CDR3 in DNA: TGTGCCAGCAGATTCCCCGGGGTGGGAAAACTGTTTTTT. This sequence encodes CASRFPGVGKLFF.

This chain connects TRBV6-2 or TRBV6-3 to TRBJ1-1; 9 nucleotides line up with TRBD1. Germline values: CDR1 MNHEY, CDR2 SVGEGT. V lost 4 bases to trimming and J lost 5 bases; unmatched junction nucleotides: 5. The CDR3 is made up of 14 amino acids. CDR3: CASSSDRGKTEAFF. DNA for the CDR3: TGTGCCAGCAGTTCCGACAGGGGGAAGACTGAAGCTTTCTTT.

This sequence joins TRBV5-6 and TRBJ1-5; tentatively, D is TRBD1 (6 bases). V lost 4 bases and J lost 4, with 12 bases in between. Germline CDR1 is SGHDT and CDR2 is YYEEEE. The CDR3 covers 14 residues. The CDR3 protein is CASSPGQTNQPQHF. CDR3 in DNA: TGTGCCAGCAGCCCGGGACAAACGAATCAGCCCCAGCATTTT.

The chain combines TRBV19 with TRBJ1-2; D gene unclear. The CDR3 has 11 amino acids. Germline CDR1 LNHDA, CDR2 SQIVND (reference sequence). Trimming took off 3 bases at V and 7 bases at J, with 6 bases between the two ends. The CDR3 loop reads CASSMRGGYTF. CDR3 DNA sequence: TGTGCCAGTAGTATGCGGGGTGGCTACACCTTC.

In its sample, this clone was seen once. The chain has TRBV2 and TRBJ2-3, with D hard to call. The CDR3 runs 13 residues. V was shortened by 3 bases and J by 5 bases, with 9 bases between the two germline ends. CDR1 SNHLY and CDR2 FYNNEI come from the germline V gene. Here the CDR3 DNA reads TGTGCCAGCAGTGAGCTAGTAAGAGATACGCAGTATTTT. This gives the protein CASSELVRDTQYF.

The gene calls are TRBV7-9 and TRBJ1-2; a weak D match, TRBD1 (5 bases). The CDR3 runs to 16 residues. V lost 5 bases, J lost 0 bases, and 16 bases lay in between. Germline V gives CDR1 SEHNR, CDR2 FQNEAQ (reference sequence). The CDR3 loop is CASSRLREGTNYGYTF. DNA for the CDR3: TGTGCCAGCAGCCGTTTAAGGGAGGGGACTAACTATGGCTACACCTTC.

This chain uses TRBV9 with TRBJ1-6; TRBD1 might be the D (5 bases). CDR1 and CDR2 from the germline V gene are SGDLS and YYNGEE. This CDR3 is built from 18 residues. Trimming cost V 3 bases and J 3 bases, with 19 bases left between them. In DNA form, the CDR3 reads TGTGCCAGCAGCGGATCCCCTCGTGGGGGTTTCTATAATTCACCCCTCCACTTT. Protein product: CASSGSPRGGFYNSPLHF.

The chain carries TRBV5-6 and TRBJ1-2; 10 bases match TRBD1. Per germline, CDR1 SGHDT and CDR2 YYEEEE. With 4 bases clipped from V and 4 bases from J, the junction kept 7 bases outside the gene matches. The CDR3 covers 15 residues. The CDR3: CASSPFRTGGYGYTF. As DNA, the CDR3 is TGTGCCAGCAGCCCATTTCGGACAGGGGGCTATGGCTACACCTTC.

The DNA of the CDR3 is TGTGCCAGCAGCGGGGACTTCTCGGGGGGCTACGAGCAGTACTTC. Translated: CASSGDFSGGYEQYF. J is TRBJ2-7 and V is TRBV2; TRBD2 matches at 7 bases. This CDR3 region has 15 residues. Germline V gene data show CDR1 as SNHLY and CDR2 as FYNNEI. V dropped 6 bases and J dropped 3; count of bases not matched to a gene: 11.

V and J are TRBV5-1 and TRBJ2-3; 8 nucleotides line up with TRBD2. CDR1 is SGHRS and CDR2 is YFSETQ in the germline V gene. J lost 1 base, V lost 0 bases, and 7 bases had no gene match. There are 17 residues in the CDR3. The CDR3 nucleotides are TGCGCCAGCAGCTTGGCCCGTGGTAGCGGGGGCACAGATACGCAGTATTTT. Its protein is CASSLARGSGGTDTQYF.

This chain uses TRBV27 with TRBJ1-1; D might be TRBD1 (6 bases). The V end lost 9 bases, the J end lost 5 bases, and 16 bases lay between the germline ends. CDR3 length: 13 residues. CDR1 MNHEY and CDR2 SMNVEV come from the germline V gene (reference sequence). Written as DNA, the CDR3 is TGTGCCAGTTATCCACAACAGGGTACTGAAGCTTTCTTT. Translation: CASYPQQGTEAFF.

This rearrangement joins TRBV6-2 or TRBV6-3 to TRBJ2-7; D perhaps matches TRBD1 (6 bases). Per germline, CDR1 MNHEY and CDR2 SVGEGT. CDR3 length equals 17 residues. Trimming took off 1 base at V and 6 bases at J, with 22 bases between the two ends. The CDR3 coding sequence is TGTGCCAGCAGTTACTTGGGTGCTGGGGGCGCGTACCGCGAGCAGTACTTC. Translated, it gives CASSYLGAGGAYREQYF.

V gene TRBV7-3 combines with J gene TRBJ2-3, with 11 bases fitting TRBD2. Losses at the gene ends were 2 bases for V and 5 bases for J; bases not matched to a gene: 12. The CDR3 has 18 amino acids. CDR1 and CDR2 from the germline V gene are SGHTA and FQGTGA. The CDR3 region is CASSLGLAGGKKIDTQYF. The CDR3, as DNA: TGTGCCAGCAGCTTAGGGCTAGCGGGGGGCAAGAAGATAGATACGCAGTATTTT.

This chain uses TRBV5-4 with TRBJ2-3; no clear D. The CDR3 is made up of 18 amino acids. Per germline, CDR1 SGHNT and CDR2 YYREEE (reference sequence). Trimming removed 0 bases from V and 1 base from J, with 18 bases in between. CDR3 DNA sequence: TGTGCCAGCAGCTTGGCTTGGTTGCCAGGAGCTGGCACAGATACGCAGTATTTT. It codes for CASSLAWLPGAGTDTQYF.

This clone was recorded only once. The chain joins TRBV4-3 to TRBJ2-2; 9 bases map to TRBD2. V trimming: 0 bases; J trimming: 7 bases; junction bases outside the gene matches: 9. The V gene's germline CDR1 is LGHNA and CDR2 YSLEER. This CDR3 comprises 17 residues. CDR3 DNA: TGCGCCAGCAGCCAAGATCGGGCGGGGGGGCTAGGCGGGGAGCTGTTTTTT. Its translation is CASSQDRAGGLGGELFF.

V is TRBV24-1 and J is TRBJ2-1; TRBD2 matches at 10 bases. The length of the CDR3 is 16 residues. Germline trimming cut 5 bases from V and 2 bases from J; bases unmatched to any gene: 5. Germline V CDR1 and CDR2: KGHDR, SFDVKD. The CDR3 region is CATSGPGLAPYNEQFF. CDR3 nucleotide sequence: TGTGCCACCAGTGGCCCGGGACTAGCGCCCTACAATGAGCAGTTCTTC.

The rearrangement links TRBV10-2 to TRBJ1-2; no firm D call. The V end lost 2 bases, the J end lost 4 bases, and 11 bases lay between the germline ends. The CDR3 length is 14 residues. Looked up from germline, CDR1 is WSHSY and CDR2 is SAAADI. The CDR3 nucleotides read TGCGCCAGCAGTGAGCCGGCCACGAGCTATGGCTACACCTTC. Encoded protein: CASSEPATSYGYTF.

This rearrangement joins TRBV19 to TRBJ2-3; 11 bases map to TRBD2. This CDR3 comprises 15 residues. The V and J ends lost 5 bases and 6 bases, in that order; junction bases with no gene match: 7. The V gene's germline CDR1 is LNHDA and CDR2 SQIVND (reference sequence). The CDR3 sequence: CASSLIAGGRDTQYF. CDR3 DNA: TGTGCCAGTAGTCTCATAGCGGGGGGGCGGGATACGCAGTATTTT. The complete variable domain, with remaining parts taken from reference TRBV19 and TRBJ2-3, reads DGGITQSPKYLFRKEGQNVTLSCEQNLNHDAMYWYRQDPGQGLRLIYYSQIVNDFQKGDIAEGYSVSREKKESFPLTVTSAQKNPTAFYLCASSLIAGGRDTQYFGPGTRLTVL.